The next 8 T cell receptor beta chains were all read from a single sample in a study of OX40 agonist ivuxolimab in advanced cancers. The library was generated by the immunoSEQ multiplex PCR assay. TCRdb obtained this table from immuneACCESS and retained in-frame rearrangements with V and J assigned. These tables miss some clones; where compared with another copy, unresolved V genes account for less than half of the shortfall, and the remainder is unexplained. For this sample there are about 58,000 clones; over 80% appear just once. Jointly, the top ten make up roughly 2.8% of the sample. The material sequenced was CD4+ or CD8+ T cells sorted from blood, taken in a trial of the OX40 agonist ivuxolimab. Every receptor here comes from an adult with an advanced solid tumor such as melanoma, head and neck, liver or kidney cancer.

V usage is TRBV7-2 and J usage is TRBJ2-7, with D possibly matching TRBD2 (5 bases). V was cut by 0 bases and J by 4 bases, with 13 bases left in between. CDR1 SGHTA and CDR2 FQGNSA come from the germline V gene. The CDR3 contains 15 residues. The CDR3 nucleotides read TGTGCCAGCAGCTTAGCTCCCGGCGGGCCGTACGAGCAGTACTTC. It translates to CASSLAPGGPYEQYF.

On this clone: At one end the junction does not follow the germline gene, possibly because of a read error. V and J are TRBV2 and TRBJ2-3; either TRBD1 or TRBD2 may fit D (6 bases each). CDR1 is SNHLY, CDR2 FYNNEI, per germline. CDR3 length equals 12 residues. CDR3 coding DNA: TGTGCCGGCAAAATTACCTGGGGGGCAGGGCTTTTT. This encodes CAGKITWGAGLF.

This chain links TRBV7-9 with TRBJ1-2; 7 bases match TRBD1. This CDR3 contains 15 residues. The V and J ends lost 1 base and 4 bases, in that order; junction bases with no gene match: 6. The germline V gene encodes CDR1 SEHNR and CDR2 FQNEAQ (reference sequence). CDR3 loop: CASSLGQGVTYGYTF. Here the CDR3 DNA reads TGTGCCAGCAGCTTAGGGCAGGGGGTGACCTATGGCTACACCTTC.

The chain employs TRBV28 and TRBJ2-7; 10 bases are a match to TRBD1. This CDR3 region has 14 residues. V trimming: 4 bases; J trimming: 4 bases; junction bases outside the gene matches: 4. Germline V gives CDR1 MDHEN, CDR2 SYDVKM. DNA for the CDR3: TGTGCCAGCAGTTCGGGACAGGGGACGTACGAGCAGTACTTC. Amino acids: CASSSGQGTYEQYF.

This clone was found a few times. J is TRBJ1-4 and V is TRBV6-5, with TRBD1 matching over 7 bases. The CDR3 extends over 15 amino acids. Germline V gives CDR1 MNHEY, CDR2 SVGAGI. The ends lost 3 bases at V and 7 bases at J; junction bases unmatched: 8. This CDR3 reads CASSYGDRDTEKLFF. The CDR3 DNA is TGTGCCAGCAGTTATGGGGACAGAGATACTGAAAAACTGTTTTTT.

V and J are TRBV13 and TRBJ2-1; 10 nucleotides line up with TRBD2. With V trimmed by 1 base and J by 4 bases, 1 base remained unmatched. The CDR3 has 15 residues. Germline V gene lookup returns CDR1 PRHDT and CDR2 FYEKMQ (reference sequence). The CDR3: CASSLEAGGYNEQFF. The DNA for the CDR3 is TGTGCCAGCAGCTTAGAAGCGGGGGGGTACAATGAGCAGTTCTTC.

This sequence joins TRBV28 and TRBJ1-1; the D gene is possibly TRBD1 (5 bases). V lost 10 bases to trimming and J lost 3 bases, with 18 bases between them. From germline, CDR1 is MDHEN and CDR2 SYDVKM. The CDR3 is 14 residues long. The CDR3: CATYMGVIDTEAFF. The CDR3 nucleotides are TGTGCCACCTACATGGGGGTTATCGACACTGAAGCTTTCTTT. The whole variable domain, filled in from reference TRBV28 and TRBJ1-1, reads DVKVTQSSRYLVKRTGEKVFLECVQDMDHENMFWYRQDPGLGLRLIYFSYDVKMKEKGDIPEGYSVSREKKERFSLILESASTNQTSMYLCATYMGVIDTEAFFGQGTRLTVV.

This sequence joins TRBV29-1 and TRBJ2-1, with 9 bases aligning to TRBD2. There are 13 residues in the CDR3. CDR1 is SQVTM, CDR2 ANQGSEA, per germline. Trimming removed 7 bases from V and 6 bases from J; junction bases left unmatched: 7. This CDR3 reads CSAAGGGANEQFF. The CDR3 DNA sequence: TGCAGCGCAGCTGGCGGGGGGGCCAATGAGCAGTTCTTC.